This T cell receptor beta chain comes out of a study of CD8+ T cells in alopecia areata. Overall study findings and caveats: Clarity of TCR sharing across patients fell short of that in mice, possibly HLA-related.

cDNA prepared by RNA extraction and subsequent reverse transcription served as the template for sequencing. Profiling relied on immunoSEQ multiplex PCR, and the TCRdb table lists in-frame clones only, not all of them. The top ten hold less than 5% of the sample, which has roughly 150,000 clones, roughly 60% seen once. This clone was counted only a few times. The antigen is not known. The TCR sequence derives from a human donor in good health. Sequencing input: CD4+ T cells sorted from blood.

The chain's CDR3 is CASSLVGGQGPNTEAFF. As DNA, the CDR3 is TGCGCCAGCAGCTTGGTGGGAGGACAGGGTCCGAACACTGAAGCTTTCTTT. This chain joins TRBV5-1 and TRBJ1-1, with TRBD1 identical over 8 bases. The junction had 8 bases not matched to a gene; V was cut back by 0 bases and J by 1 base. This CDR3 has 17 residues. Germline CDR1 is SGHRS and CDR2 is YFSETQ.